This passage covers 29 T cell receptor beta chains from one sample sequenced in a study of blood T cell repertoires in COVID-19. Method: immunoSEQ multiplex PCR; TCRdb's copy keeps in-frame clones and lacks some. The sample has approximately 120,000 clones, under 90% seen once. Source material: peripheral blood. Every receptor here comes from a woman in her forties or fifties with acute or convalescent COVID-19.

A few counts support this clone. The V gene is TRBV27, the J gene TRBJ2-1; the D is unclear. V was cut by 5 bases and J by 9 bases, with 17 bases left in between. The CDR3 contains 14 residues. The V gene's germline CDR1 is MNHEY and CDR2 SMNVEV (reference sequence). CDR3 DNA: TGTGCCAGCAGTAGAACCGCCTATCGTGCTGAGCAGTTCTTC. This encodes CASSRTAYRAEQFF.

This chain joins TRBV20-1 and TRBJ1-1; unclear D gene. V was shortened by 1 base and J by 11 bases, with 11 bases between the two germline ends. The CDR3 consists of 11 residues. Germline V gives CDR1 DFQATT, CDR2 SNEGSKA (reference sequence). The CDR3 here is CSARVNFKAFF. The CDR3 DNA is TGCAGTGCTAGAGTCAACTTTAAGGCTTTCTTT.

The chain links TRBV19 to TRBJ1-2; D is ambiguous. Germline CDR1 reads LNHDA; CDR2 reads SQIVND (reference sequence). Trimming cost V 6 bases and J 1 base, with 9 bases left between them. The CDR3 contains 13 residues. For the CDR3, the DNA is TGTGCCAGTAGCTTCGGGTTTAACTATGGCTACACCTTC. Translated: CASSFGFNYGYTF.

The chain couples TRBV6-5 to TRBJ1-1; a possible D gene is TRBD1 (6 bases). V lost 7 bases and J lost 12, with 15 bases in between. Germline CDR1 MNHEY, CDR2 SVGAGI. The CDR3 loop spans 11 amino acids. DNA for the CDR3: TGTGCCAGCAATCTAGGGGGAAGAACTTTCTTT. It encodes CASNLGGRTFF.

This sequence joins TRBV6-1 and TRBJ2-2; D ambiguous. Germline V gives CDR1 MNHNS, CDR2 SASEGT. Trimming removed 4 bases from V and 0 bases from J, with 9 bases in between. CDR3 length equals 15 residues. DNA of the CDR3: TGTGCCAGCAGTGCAGCTCCTCCGAACACCGGGGAGCTGTTTTTT. It is translated as CASSAAPPNTGELFF.

CDR3 nucleotides: TGTGCCAGCAGCCAGGGCTATTATCAGCCCCAGCATTTT. Translation gives CASSQGYYQPQHF. The rearrangement joins TRBV3-1 (or the pseudogene TRBV3-2) to TRBJ1-5; D gene uncertain. The V end lost 3 bases, the J end lost 5 bases, and 8 bases lay between the germline ends. This CDR3 is 13 amino acids long. The germline V gene has CDR1 LGHDT and CDR2 YNNKEL (reference sequence).

The chain uses TRBV2 and TRBJ2-3; 7 bases line up with TRBD1. The CDR3 runs 15 residues. The trim removed 6 bases at V and 4 bases at J, leaving 10 bases unmatched. Germline assignment: CDR1 SNHLY and CDR2 FYNNEI. The CDR3 loop reads CASRPNTGAADTQYF. The CDR3 region has the DNA TGTGCCAGCAGGCCTAATACAGGGGCGGCAGATACGCAGTATTTT.

The rearrangement uses TRBV5-6 and TRBJ1-3; perhaps TRBD1 as D (6 bases). Germline CDR1 is SGHDT and CDR2 is YYEEEE. The CDR3 runs to 16 residues. V was pared by 4 bases and J by 1 base, with 15 bases between. This chain's CDR3 is CASSNGGGASGNTIYF. The DNA of the CDR3 is TGTGCCAGCAGCAATGGAGGGGGGGCTTCTGGAAACACCATATATTTT.

The genes are TRBV6-1 and TRBJ1-1, with a tentative D call TRBD1 (6 bases). This CDR3 has 14 amino acids. V dropped 2 bases and J dropped 7 bases, with 14 bases sitting between them. The germline gives CDR1 MNHNS, CDR2 SASEGT. CDR3 loop: CASSERQAGGEAFF. As DNA, the CDR3 is TGTGCCAGCAGTGAAAGACAGGCGGGGGGTGAAGCTTTCTTT.

The sample holds one count of this clone. This sequence joins TRBV5-6 and TRBJ2-7, with 9 bases identical to TRBD1. Germline V lookup: CDR1 SGHDT, CDR2 YYEEEE. The J segment lost 0 bases and the V segment lost 0 bases, leaving 7 bases of the junction unmatched. The CDR3 covers 17 residues. The CDR3 sequence is CASSLAPGTGSSYEQYF. CDR3 nucleotides: TGTGCCAGCAGCTTGGCCCCCGGGACAGGGAGCTCCTACGAGCAGTACTTC.

The sample holds a few counts of this clone. A read error is possible here, since a much larger clone lies one base away. This same CDR3 is encoded by further DNA sequences in the sample. The CDR3 DNA is TGCGCCCGCAGCTTGGGGGGACAGGGGGCAACTAATGAAAAACTGTTTTTT. Its protein is CARSLGGQGATNEKLFF. The chain links TRBV5-1 to TRBJ1-4, with 11 nucleotides matching TRBD1. Germline-derived CDR1 and CDR2 are SGHRS and YFSETQ. The CDR3 has 17 residues.

The V gene is TRBV12-3 or TRBV12-4, the J gene TRBJ1-5; TRBD1 agrees at 7 bases. The CDR3 loop spans 13 amino acids. Trimming removed 6 bases from V and 7 bases from J; junction bases left unmatched: 6. In DNA, the CDR3 is TGTGCCAGCAGGGGGAGGACAGGACAGCCCCAGCATTTT. Protein: CASRGRTGQPQHF.

The chain links TRBV5-5 to TRBJ1-2; tentative D call: TRBD1 (6 bases). Trimming took 4 bases from V and 6 from J, leaving 19 bases between them. The CDR3 is 15 amino acids. The germline gives CDR1 SGHKS, CDR2 YYEKEE (reference sequence). CDR3 in amino acids: CASSLMDRPIDGYTF. The CDR3 DNA reads TGTGCCAGCAGCCTTATGGACAGACCCATCGATGGCTACACCTTC.

The chain joins TRBV2 to TRBJ1-5; 8 bases match TRBD1. Germline trimming cut 6 bases from V and 1 base from J; bases unmatched to any gene: 2. The V gene's germline CDR1 is SNHLY and CDR2 FYNNEI. There are 14 residues in the CDR3. The CDR3 DNA is TGTGCCAGCAGAACAGGGGGAAGCAATCAGCCCCAGCATTTT. This gives the protein CASRTGGSNQPQHF.

V and J are TRBV12-3 or TRBV12-4 and TRBJ2-7; TRBD1 aligns across 11 bases. V lost 6 bases and J lost 10; bases outside the gene matches: 5. This CDR3 contains 12 residues. CDR3 region: CASRPGQGEQYF. Here the CDR3 DNA reads TGTGCCAGCAGGCCGGGACAGGGGGAACAGTACTTC.

The chain employs TRBV3-1 (or the pseudogene TRBV3-2) and TRBJ1-1; D is undetermined. There are 14 residues in the CDR3. The ends were cut back, 5 bases at V and 1 base at J, with 11 bases in the middle. CDR1 is LGHDT and CDR2 is YNNKEL in the germline V gene (reference sequence). CDR3 region: CASSFSGQNTEAFF. The CDR3 coding sequence is TGTGCCAGCAGCTTCTCGGGTCAGAACACTGAAGCTTTCTTT.

V is TRBV19 and J is TRBJ1-5, with D maybe TRBD1 (5 bases). This CDR3 has 14 residues. V gave up 6 bases and J gave up 10 bases, with 19 bases separating them. Germline V CDR1 and CDR2: LNHDA, SQIVND (reference sequence). This CDR3 reads CASSPGGAMGPQHF. As DNA, the CDR3 is TGTGCCAGTAGCCCAGGAGGGGCAATGGGACCCCAGCATTTT.

The chain joins TRBV16 to TRBJ1-2; possible D gene TRBD1, 5 bases. The germline V gene has CDR1 KGHSY and CDR2 FQNENV. The CDR3 contains 17 residues. Trimming stripped 4 bases from V and 6 bases from J, with 24 bases between. CDR3 amino acids: CASSPLKTGTGPHGYTF. CDR3 sequence (DNA): TGTGCCAGCAGCCCCCTGAAAACAGGAACCGGGCCTCATGGCTACACCTTC.

This rearrangement joins TRBV30 to TRBJ1-2; possibly TRBD1 for D (5 bases). Germline lookup yields CDR1 GTSNPN and CDR2 SVGIG (reference sequence). The CDR3 runs to 14 residues. With 1 base removed from V and 4 bases from J, the gap between germline ends came to 13 bases. CDR3 DNA sequence: TGTGCCTGGAGTGAGGGCGGGGCCACCTATGGCTACACCTTC. Translated, it gives CAWSEGGATYGYTF.

Only one count was recorded for this clone. The rearrangement uses TRBV19 and TRBJ1-6; D call uncertain. V lost 3 bases to trimming and J lost 4 bases, with 7 bases between them. The CDR3 is 14 residues long. In germline, CDR1 is LNHDA, CDR2 SQIVND (reference sequence). The CDR3 coding sequence is TGTGCCAGTAGTATCGGACTGTATAATTCACCCCTCCACTTT. It specifies CASSIGLYNSPLHF.

The rearrangement uses TRBV4-1 and TRBJ2-2; D is possibly TRBD1 (6 bases). Germline CDR1 is MGHRA and CDR2 is YSYEKL. With 3 bases removed from V and 4 bases from J, the gap between germline ends came to 21 bases. The CDR3 totals 18 residues. CDR3 in DNA: TGCGCCAGCAGCCAGGACAGAAACCGGGACATCCTCACCGGGGAGCTGTTTTTT. Translating it yields CASSQDRNRDILTGELFF.

This chain joins TRBV24-1 and TRBJ2-2; 7 bases align to TRBD1. CDR1 is KGHDR and CDR2 is SFDVKD in the germline V gene. V lost 3 bases to trimming and J lost 2 bases; unmatched junction nucleotides: 2. There are 15 residues in the CDR3. CDR3: CATSDRTGNTGELFF. CDR3 nucleotides: TGTGCCACCAGTGATAGGACAGGAAACACCGGGGAGCTGTTTTTT.

J is TRBJ2-1 and V is TRBV2; 11 bases are shared with TRBD2. CDR1 is SNHLY and CDR2 is FYNNEI in the germline V gene. The CDR3 extends over 13 amino acids. V was pared by 6 bases and J by 14 bases, with 9 bases of the junction left unmatched. The CDR3 here is CASSPTSGGKKFF. The CDR3 DNA is TGTGCCAGCAGCCCCACTAGCGGGGGAAAGAAGTTCTTC.

The chain joins TRBV18 to TRBJ1-1; D is ambiguous. In germline, CDR1 is KGHSH, CDR2 LQKENI. This CDR3 has 16 amino acids. The V and J ends lost 2 bases and 4 bases respectively, with 17 bases between them. CDR3: CASSPLGGGSGTEAFF. The DNA of the CDR3 is TGTGCCAGCTCACCATTAGGAGGCGGGTCGGGCACTGAAGCTTTCTTT.

The chain is built from TRBV30 and TRBJ2-3; the match to TRBD1 covers 9 bases. The germline V gene has CDR1 GTSNPN and CDR2 SVGIG (reference sequence). V lost 4 bases to trimming and J lost 2 bases; unmatched junction nucleotides: 7. The CDR3 has 15 amino acids. As DNA, the CDR3 is TGTGCCTGGAATACAGGGGGCCTAAACACAGATACGCAGTATTTT. Its translation is CAWNTGGLNTDTQYF.

The rearrangement uses TRBV4-1 and TRBJ2-7, with unresolved D. V lost 1 base to trimming and J lost 3 bases, with 10 bases between them. The CDR3 extends over 14 amino acids. Germline values: CDR1 MGHRA, CDR2 YSYEKL. CDR3 coding DNA: TGCGCCAGCAGCCAAGTCGTCTTAGACTACGAGCAGTACTTC. It is translated as CASSQVVLDYEQYF.

This chain links TRBV2 with TRBJ1-2, with a weak D call TRBD1 (6 bases). This CDR3 has 13 amino acids. The V gene's germline CDR1 is SNHLY and CDR2 FYNNEI. V lost 5 bases and J 2 bases, leaving 9 bases between the germline ends. In nucleotides, the CDR3 is TGTGCCAGCAGTTCTGACAGGAACTATGGCTACACCTTC. Residues: CASSSDRNYGYTF.

This chain links TRBV19 with TRBJ2-2, with TRBD1 matching 9 bases. The CDR3 is 14 residues long. J was trimmed by 7 bases and V by 8 bases; bases with no gene match: 8. Germline values: CDR1 LNHDA, CDR2 SQIVND (reference sequence). CDR3 nucleotides: TGTGCCAGTGGAACAGGGGGCCGTAGCGGGGAGCTGTTTTTT. Translated: CASGTGGRSGELFF.

The chain links TRBV10-2 to TRBJ1-1, with D perhaps matching TRBD1 (6 bases). This CDR3 is built from 15 residues. The V end lost 1 base, the J end lost 1 base, and 10 bases lay between the germline ends. The V gene's germline CDR1 is WSHSY and CDR2 SAAADI. CDR3 residues: CASSEFTTGNTEAFF. The DNA of the CDR3 is TGCGCCAGCAGTGAGTTTACGACAGGGAACACTGAAGCTTTCTTT.